This TCR beta chain was obtained from a study of spatial heterogeneity in lung cancer. Regarding the study as a whole: Ubiquitous expanded tumor TCRs surfaced in blood more at resection than they did at follow-up.

Time point described: sample taken at primary tumor resection. Sequencing covered unsorted whole RNA taken from tumor, nontumor lung or frozen PBMC. This clonotype was observed a handful of times. Its specificity is not known. The germline CDR1 and CDR2 sequences are SGHTA and FQGTGA. V was clipped by 4 bases and J by 6 bases, with 12 bases between them. The CDR3 totals 13 residues. TCR cDNA molecules each carried a unique molecular identifier. TCRdb analysed the 5' RACE reads with MiXCR anew, one entry per CDR3 protein. The sample has tens of thousands of distinct CDR3 sequences, approximately 12% seen once.

The input for sequencing was PBMCs, taken at surgery. The chain has TRBV7-3 and TRBJ1-1; D is unclear. The sequence derives from a male donor with early-stage non-small cell lung cancer. Written as DNA, the CDR3 is TGTGCCAGCAGCTCCGGCACTGTATCTGAAGCTTTCTTT. Translated: CASSSGTVSEAFF. Filled out from reference TRBV7-3 and TRBJ1-1, the complete variable domain reads GAGVSQTPSNKVTEKGKYVELRCDPISGHTALYWYRQSLGQGPEFLIYFQGTGAADDSGLPNDRFFAVRPEGSVSTLKIQRTERGDSAVYLCASSSGTVSEAFFGQGTRLTVV.